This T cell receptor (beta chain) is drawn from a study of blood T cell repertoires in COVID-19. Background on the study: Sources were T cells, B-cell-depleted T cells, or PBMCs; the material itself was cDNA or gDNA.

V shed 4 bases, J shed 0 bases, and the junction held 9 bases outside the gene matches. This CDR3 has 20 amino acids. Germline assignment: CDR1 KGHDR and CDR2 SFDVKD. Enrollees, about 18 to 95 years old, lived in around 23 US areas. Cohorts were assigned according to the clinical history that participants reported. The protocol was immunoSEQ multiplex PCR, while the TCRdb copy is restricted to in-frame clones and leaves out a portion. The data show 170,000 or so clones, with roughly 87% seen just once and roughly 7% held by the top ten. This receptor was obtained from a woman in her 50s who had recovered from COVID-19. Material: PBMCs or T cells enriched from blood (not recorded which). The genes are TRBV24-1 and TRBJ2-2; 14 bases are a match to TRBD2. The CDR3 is CATSEFRLGLAGANTGELFF. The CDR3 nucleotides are TGTGCCACCAGTGAATTCAGGTTGGGACTAGCGGGAGCGAACACCGGGGAGCTGTTTTTT.